This passage covers 14 T cell receptor beta chains from one sample sequenced in a study of control samples from healthy donors and cancer patients. Measured with immunoSEQ multiplex PCR; TCRdb has only the in-frame clones, and not every one. Found here are just under 80,000 clones, about 90% of them singletons; the top ten hold 1.9%. The specimen was PBMCs. The receptors here all came from a woman aged 55-75 years with head and neck cancer.

CDR3 sequence reads: CASSENRGAGFGNQPQHF. CDR3 DNA: TGTGCCAGCAGTGAAAACAGGGGCGCGGGTTTTGGCAATCAGCCCCAGCATTTT. The gene calls are TRBV6-1 and TRBJ1-5; 7 nucleotides align to TRBD1. CDR3 size: 18 residues. CDR1 and CDR2 from the germline V gene are MNHNS and SASEGT. Unmatched junction bases numbered 12, after V lost 2 bases and J lost 2 bases.

The chain uses TRBV5-1 and TRBJ2-1; D is uncertain. Germline V gene data show CDR1 as SGHRS and CDR2 as YFSETQ. V was pared by 0 bases and J by 2 bases, with 9 bases between. The CDR3 sequence is 15 residues long. The CDR3, as DNA: TGCGCCAGCAGCTTGGGACCAGGCCCCTACAATGAGCAGTTCTTC. Its protein is CASSLGPGPYNEQFF.

The rearrangement links TRBV19 to TRBJ2-5; D is unresolved. Trimming left V 2 bases short and J 4 bases short, with 11 bases between. The germline CDR1 and CDR2 sequences are LNHDA and SQIVND (reference sequence). CDR3 size: 14 residues. In DNA form, the CDR3 reads TGTGCCAGTAGTATAAGACATGATTCAGAGACCCAGTACTTC. It encodes CASSIRHDSETQYF. Together with reference TRBV19 and TRBJ2-5, the CDR3 gives the full variable domain: DGGITQSPKYLFRKEGQNVTLSCEQNLNHDAMYWYRQDPGQGLRLIYYSQIVNDFQKGDIAEGYSVSREKKESFPLTVTSAQKNPTAFYLCASSIRHDSETQYFGPGTRLLVL.

The rearrangement uses TRBV7-9 and TRBJ2-3, with D possibly matching TRBD1 (5 bases). Trimming pared 5 bases from V and 1 base from J, leaving 16 bases between. The CDR3 is 16 amino acids. Germline V CDR1 and CDR2: SEHNR, FQNEAQ (reference sequence). CDR3 loop: CASSLSRGRGTDTQYF. The CDR3 nucleotides read TGTGCCAGCAGCCTTAGTAGGGGTCGGGGCACAGATACGCAGTATTTT.

The chain has TRBV5-1 and TRBJ1-1; D might be TRBD1 (5 bases). The CDR3 consists of 15 residues. Trimming removed 4 bases at V and 1 base at J, with 14 bases between. Germline V gives CDR1 SGHRS, CDR2 YFSETQ. The CDR3 reads CASSLMRRGNTEAFF. Here the CDR3 DNA reads TGCGCCAGCAGCCTTATGAGGAGGGGGAACACTGAAGCTTTCTTT.

A single count supports this clone. The chain employs TRBV27 and TRBJ1-6; D is undetermined. CDR3 size: 14 residues. Germline CDR1 reads MNHEY; CDR2 reads SMNVEV (reference sequence). V was trimmed by 5 bases and J by 9 bases, leaving 14 bases between them. The CDR3 protein is CASSPLRWGSPLHF. The CDR3 DNA follows: TGTGCCAGCAGTCCATTACGATGGGGTTCACCCCTCCACTTT.

The chain has TRBV5-8 and TRBJ1-1; the D is unclear. Germline values: CDR1 SGHTS, CDR2 YDEGEE. V lost 2 bases to trimming and J lost 6 bases, with 14 bases between them. The CDR3 sequence is 14 residues long. The CDR3 DNA sequence: TGTGCCAGCAGCTTCTCCCCGAGATTCGCTGAAGCTTTCTTT. Translated: CASSFSPRFAEAFF.

This clone was recorded only once. The J gene is TRBJ1-1, the V gene TRBV5-6; D perhaps matches TRBD1 (6 bases). CDR3 size: 12 residues. V was shortened by 0 bases and J by 10 bases, with 10 bases between the two germline ends. Per germline, CDR1 SGHDT and CDR2 YYEEEE. CDR3 coding DNA: TGTGCCAGCAGCTTGGAGTCAGGGGTAGCTTTCTTT. It is translated as CASSLESGVAFF.

Points on this clone: This CDR3 is also generated by other DNA sequences in the sample. V gene TRBV6-5 combines with J gene TRBJ2-5; D remains unclear. The V end was cut by 5 bases, the J end by 2 bases, with 9 bases between. The CDR3 covers 13 residues. Germline lookup yields CDR1 MNHEY and CDR2 SVGAGI. The CDR3 sequence: CASSRTLQETQYF. CDR3 sequence (DNA): TGTGCCAGCAGTAGGACCCTACAAGAGACCCAGTACTTC.

J is TRBJ1-5 and V is TRBV7-8, with D perhaps matching TRBD1 (5 bases). Germline lookup yields CDR1 SGHVS and CDR2 FQNEAQ. The CDR3 has 13 amino acids. Trimming pared 3 bases from V and 7 bases from J, leaving 10 bases between. CDR3 in DNA: TGTGCCAGCAGCTTCAGGGTGGGGCAGCCCCAGCATTTT. Amino acids: CASSFRVGQPQHF. Complete variable domain (other parts from reference TRBV7-8 and TRBJ1-5): GAGVSQSPRYKVAKRGQDVALRCDPISGHVSLFWYQQALGQGPEFLTYFQNEAQLDKSGLPSDRFFAERPEGSVSTLKIQRTQQEDSAVYLCASSFRVGQPQHFGDGTRLSIL.

The chain uses TRBV6-2 or TRBV6-3 and TRBJ2-2; D possibly matches TRBD1 or TRBD2 (5 bases each). Germline V gene lookup returns CDR1 MNHEY and CDR2 SVGEGT. The CDR3 is 15 amino acids. Trimming cost V 2 bases and J 6 bases, with 13 bases left between them. CDR3 in amino acids: CASSYAGVGAGELFF. Written as DNA, the CDR3 is TGTGCCAGCAGTTACGCCGGGGTGGGGGCCGGGGAGCTGTTTTTT.

The V gene is TRBV18, the J gene TRBJ2-7; 10 bases fit TRBD2. There are 15 residues in the CDR3. CDR1 is KGHSH, CDR2 LQKENI, per germline. V shed 3 bases, J shed 6 bases, and the junction held 8 bases outside the gene matches. DNA of the CDR3: TGTGCCAGCTCACCCGGTACTAGCGGGGCTGGCGAGCAGTACTTC. This codes for CASSPGTSGAGEQYF.

This clone has a handful of counts. The chain couples TRBV15 to TRBJ2-3; 7 bases fit TRBD2. V trimming: 5 bases; J trimming: 4 bases; junction bases outside the gene matches: 15. The CDR3 extends over 17 amino acids. Germline V gives CDR1 LNHNV, CDR2 YYDKDF (reference sequence). CDR3 protein: CATSGMPRESVADTQYF. The CDR3 nucleotides are TGTGCCACCAGCGGCATGCCGCGGGAGAGTGTAGCAGATACGCAGTATTTT.

J is TRBJ2-6 and V is TRBV4-3, with D possibly matching TRBD2 (6 bases). The CDR3 spans 19 residues. Trimming took 0 bases from V and 0 from J, leaving 15 bases between them. Germline values: CDR1 LGHNA, CDR2 YSLEER. The CDR3 loop reads CASSQDSIGTFSGANVLTF. The CDR3 DNA reads as TGCGCCAGCAGCCAAGATTCCATCGGGACTTTCTCTGGGGCCAACGTCCTGACTTTC.